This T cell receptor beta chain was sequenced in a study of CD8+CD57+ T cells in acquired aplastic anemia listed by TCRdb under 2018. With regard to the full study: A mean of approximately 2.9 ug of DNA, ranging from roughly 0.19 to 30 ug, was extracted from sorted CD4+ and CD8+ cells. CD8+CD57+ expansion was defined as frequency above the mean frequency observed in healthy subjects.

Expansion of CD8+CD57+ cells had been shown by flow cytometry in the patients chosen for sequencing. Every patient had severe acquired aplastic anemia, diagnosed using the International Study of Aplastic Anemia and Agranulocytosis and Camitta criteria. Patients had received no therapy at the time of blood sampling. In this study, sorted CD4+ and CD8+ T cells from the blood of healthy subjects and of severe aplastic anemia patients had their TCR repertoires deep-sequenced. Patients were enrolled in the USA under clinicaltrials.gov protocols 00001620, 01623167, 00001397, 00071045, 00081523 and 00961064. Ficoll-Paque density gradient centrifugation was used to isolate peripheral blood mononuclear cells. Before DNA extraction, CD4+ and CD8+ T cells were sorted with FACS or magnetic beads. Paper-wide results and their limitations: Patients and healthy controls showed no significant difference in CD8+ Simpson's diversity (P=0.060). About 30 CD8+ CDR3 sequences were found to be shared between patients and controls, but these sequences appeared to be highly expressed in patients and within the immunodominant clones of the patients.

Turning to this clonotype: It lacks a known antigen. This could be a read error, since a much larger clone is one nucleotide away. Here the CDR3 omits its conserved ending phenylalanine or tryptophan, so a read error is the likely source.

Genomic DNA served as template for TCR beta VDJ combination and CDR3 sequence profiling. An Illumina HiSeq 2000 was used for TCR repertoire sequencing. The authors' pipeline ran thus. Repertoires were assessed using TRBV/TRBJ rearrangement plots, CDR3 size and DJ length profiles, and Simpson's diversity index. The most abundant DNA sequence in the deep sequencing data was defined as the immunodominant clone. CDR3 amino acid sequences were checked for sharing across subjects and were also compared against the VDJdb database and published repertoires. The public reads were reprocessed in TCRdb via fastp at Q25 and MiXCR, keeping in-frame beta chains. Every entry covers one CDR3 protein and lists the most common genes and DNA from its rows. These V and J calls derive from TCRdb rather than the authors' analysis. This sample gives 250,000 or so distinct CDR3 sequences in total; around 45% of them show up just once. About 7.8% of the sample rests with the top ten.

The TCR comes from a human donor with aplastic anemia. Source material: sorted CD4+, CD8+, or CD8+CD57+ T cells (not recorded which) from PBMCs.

The bases are TGCAGTGCTAGAGAACTAGCGGGGGGGCACAATGAGCAGTTCTCC. Its protein product is CSARELAGGHNEQFS. The chain couples TRBV20-1 to TRBJ2-1; a stretch of 13 junction bases matches TRBD2. The germline V gene (reference sequence) provides CDR1 DFQATT and CDR2 SNEGSKA. Compared with germline, V lacks 0 bases and J lacks 5 bases; bases without a gene match: 1. The CDR3 is 15 amino acids in total, end residues counted. Left in the record is the CDR3 DNA by itself, 45 bases read in frame from the first base.